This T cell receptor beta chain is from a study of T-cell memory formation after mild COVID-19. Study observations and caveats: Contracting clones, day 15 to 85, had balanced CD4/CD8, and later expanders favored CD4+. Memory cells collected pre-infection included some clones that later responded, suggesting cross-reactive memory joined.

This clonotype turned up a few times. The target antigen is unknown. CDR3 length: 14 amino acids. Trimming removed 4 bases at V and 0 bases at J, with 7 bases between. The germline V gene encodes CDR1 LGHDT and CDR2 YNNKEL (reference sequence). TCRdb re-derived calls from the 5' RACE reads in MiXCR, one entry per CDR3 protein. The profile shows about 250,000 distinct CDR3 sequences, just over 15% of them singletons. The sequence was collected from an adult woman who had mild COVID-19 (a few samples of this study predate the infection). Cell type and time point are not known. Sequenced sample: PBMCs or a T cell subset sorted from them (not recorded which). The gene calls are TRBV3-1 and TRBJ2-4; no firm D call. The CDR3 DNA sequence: TGTGCCAGCAGCCGAAGACTAGCCAAAAACATTCAGTACTTC. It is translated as CASSRRLAKNIQYF. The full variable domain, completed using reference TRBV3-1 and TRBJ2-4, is DTAVSQTPKYLVTQMGNDKSIKCEQNLGHDTMYWYKQDSKKFLKIMFSYNNKELIINETVPNRFSPKSPDKAHLNLHINSLELGDSAVYFCASSRRLAKNIQYFGAGTRLSVL.